This is a list of T cell receptor beta chains from one sample in a study of blood T cell repertoires in COVID-19. Method: immunoSEQ multiplex PCR; TCRdb's copy keeps in-frame clones and lacks some. This table holds about 190,000 clones, 70% to 90% found once. The sequencing sample was made of peripheral blood. The source is a woman in her seventies with active or convalescent COVID-19. Each CDR3 is given with its conserved first and last residue. A D gene is named only where the DNA matches it firmly. Size is omitted from some rows. Given values are once, few, many or a class for expanded clones.

j_call clone_size d_call v_call cdr3_aa cdr3_nt
TRBJ2-7 once TRBD2 TRBV5-5 CASSGGLAGGEQYF TGTGCCAGCAGCGGGGGACTAGCGGGAGGCGAGCAGTACTTC
TRBJ2-1 . TRBD2 TRBV5-1 CASSKPGLAGVGNEQFF TGCGCCAGCAGTAAACCGGGACTAGCGGGAGTGGGGAATGAGCAGTTCTTC
TRBJ1-1 once . TRBV4-2 CASSPNDGGMNTEAFF TGTGCCAGCAGCCCAAACGACGGGGGAATGAACACTGAAGCTTTCTTT
TRBJ2-7 . TRBD1 TRBV19 CASRFTGGYEQYF TGTGCCAGTCGATTTACAGGGGGCTACGAGCAGTACTTC
TRBJ2-5 once TRBD1 TRBV7-9 CASSLRDRVAETQYF TGTGCCAGCAGCTTACGGGACAGGGTTGCAGAGACCCAGTACTTC
TRBJ1-4 . TRBD1 TRBV2 CASIAGQGWGNEKLFF TGTGCCAGCATTGCGGGACAGGGCTGGGGTAATGAAAAACTGTTTTTT
TRBJ2-1 . . TRBV28 CASSSSGEDNEQFF TGTGCCAGCAGTTCATCGGGAGAGGACAATGAGCAGTTCTTC
TRBJ2-1 once TRBD1 TRBV12-3/TRBV12-4 CASTPRGNEQFF TGTGCCAGCACTCCCAGGGGGAATGAGCAGTTCTTC
TRBJ2-3 . TRBD2 TRBV12-5 CASGSGLAGGHTDTQYF TGTGCTAGTGGGTCGGGACTAGCGGGAGGCCACACAGATACGCAGTATTTT
TRBJ2-7 . TRBD1 TRBV28 CASTLQGTYEQYF TGTGCCAGCACTCTACAGGGGACGTACGAGCAGTACTTC
TRBJ2-2 . TRBD1 TRBV9 CASSARQGPGELFF TGTGCCAGCAGCGCAAGACAGGGACCCGGGGAGCTGTTTTTT
TRBJ1-3 . TRBD1 TRBV28 CASRKDRSSGNTIYF TGTGCCAGCAGAAAGGACAGGAGCTCTGGAAACACCATATATTTT
TRBJ2-1 . . TRBV7-2 CASSPSGAGRSYNEQFF TGTGCCAGCAGCCCAAGCGGCGCGGGCCGCTCCTACAATGAGCAGTTCTTC
TRBJ2-7 . TRBD1 TRBV5-1 CASSPGTGTINF TGCGCCAGCAGCCCCGGGACAGGGACCATCAACTTC
TRBJ2-5 . TRBD2 TRBV7-9 CASSLGGGPSETQYF TGTGCCAGCAGCTTAGGCGGGGGACCTTCAGAGACCCAGTACTTC
TRBJ1-5 once . TRBV19 CASSLTGSNQPQHF TGTGCCAGTAGTTTAACAGGAAGCAATCAGCCCCAGCATTTT